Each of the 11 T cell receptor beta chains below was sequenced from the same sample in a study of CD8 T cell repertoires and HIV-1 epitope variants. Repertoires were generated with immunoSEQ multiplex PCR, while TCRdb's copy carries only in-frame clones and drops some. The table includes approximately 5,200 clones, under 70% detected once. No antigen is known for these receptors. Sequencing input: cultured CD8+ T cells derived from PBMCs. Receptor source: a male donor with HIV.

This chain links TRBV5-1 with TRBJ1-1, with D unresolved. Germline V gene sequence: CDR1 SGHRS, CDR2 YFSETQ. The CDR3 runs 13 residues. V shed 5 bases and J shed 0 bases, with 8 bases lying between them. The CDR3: CASRTALNTEAFF. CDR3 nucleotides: TGCGCCAGCAGGACGGCCCTGAACACTGAAGCTTTCTTT.

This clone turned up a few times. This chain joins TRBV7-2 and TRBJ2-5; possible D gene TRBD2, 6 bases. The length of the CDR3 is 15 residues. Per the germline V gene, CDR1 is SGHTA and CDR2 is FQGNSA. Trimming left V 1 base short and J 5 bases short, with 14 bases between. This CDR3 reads CASSLGSGVRETQYF. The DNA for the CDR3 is TGTGCCAGCAGCTTAGGTTCGGGGGTCCGGGAGACCCAGTACTTC.

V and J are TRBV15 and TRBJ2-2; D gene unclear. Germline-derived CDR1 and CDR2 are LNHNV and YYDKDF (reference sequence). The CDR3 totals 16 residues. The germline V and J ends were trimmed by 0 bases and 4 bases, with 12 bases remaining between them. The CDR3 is CATSRDRSISTGELFF. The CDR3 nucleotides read TGTGCCACCAGCAGAGATCGGTCGATCTCCACCGGGGAGCTGTTTTTT. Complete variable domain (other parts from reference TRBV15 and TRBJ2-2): DAMVIQNPRYQVTQFGKPVTLSCSQTLNHNVMYWYQQKSSQAPKLLFHYYDKDFNNEADTPDNFQSRRPNTSFCFLDIRSPGLGDTAMYLCATSRDRSISTGELFFGEGSRLTVL.

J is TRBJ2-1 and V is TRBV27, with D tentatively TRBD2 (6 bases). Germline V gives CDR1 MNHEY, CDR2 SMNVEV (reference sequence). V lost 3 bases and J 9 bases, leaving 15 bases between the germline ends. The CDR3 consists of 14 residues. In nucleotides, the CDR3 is TGTGCCAGCAGTTTCAGGGTGTCAGCGGGTGAGCAGTTCTTC. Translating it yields CASSFRVSAGEQFF.

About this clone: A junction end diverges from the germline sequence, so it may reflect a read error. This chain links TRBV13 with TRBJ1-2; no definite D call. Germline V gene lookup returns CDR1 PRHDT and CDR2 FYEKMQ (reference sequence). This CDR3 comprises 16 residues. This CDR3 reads CASSQDPPDLDYGYTF. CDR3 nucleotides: TGCGCCAGCAGCCAAGATCCCCCAGACTTGGACTATGGCTACACCTTC.

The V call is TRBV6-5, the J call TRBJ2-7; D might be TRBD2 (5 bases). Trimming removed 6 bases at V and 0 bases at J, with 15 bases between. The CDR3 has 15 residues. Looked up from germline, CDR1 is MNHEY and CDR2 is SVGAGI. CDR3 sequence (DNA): TGTGCCAGCAGCCCCGAGGACGGACTCTCCTACGAGCAGTACTTC. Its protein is CASSPEDGLSYEQYF.

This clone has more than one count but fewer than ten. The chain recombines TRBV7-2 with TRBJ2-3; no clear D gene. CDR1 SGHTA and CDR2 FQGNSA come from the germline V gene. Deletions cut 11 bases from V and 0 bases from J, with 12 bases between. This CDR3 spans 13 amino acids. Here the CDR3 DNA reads TGTGCCGCCCAGGCCGCGAGCACAGATACGCAGTATTTT. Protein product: CAAQAASTDTQYF.

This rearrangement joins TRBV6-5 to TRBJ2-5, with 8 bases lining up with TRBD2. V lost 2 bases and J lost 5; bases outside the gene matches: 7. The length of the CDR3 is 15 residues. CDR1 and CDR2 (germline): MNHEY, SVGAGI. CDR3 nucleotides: TGTGCCAGCAGTTACGACGGGGCTAGCGGGGAGACCCAGTACTTC. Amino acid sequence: CASSYDGASGETQYF.

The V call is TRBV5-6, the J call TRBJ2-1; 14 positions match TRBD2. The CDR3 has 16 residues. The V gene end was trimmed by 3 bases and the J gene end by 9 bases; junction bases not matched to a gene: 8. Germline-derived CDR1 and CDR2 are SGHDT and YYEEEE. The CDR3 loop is CASSSNPGLAGVEQFF. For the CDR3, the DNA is TGTGCCAGCAGCTCAAACCCGGGACTAGCGGGGGTTGAGCAGTTCTTC.

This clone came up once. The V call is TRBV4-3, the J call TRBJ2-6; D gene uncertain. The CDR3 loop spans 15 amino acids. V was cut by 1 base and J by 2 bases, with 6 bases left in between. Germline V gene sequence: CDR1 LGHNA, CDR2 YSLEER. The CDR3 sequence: CASSQVRPGANVLTF. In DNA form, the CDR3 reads TGCGCCAGCAGCCAAGTTCGTCCTGGGGCCAACGTCCTGACTTTC.

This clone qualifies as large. CDR3 in DNA: TGTGCCAGCAGCCAAGTGAACACTGAAGCTTTCTTT. Translated, it gives CASSQVNTEAFF. The chain joins TRBV4-2 to TRBJ1-1; D remains unclear. Trimming stripped 1 base from V and 0 bases from J, with 0 bases between. The CDR3 is 12 amino acids. From germline, CDR1 is LGHNA and CDR2 YNFKEQ.